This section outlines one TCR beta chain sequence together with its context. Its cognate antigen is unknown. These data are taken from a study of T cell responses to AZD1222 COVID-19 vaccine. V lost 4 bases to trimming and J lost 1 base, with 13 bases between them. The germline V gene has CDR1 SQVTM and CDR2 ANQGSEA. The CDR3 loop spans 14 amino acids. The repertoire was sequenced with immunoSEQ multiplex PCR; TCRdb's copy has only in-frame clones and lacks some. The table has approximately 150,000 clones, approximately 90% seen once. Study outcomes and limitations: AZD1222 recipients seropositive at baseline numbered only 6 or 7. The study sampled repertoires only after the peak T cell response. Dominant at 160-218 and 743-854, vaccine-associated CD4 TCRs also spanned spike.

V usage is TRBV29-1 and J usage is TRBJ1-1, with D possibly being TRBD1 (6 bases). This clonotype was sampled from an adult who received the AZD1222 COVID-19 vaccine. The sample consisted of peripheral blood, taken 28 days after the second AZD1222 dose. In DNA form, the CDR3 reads TGCAGCGTTGGTGCCGGGACAACGAACACTGAAGCTTTCTTT. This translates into CSVGAGTTNTEAFF.